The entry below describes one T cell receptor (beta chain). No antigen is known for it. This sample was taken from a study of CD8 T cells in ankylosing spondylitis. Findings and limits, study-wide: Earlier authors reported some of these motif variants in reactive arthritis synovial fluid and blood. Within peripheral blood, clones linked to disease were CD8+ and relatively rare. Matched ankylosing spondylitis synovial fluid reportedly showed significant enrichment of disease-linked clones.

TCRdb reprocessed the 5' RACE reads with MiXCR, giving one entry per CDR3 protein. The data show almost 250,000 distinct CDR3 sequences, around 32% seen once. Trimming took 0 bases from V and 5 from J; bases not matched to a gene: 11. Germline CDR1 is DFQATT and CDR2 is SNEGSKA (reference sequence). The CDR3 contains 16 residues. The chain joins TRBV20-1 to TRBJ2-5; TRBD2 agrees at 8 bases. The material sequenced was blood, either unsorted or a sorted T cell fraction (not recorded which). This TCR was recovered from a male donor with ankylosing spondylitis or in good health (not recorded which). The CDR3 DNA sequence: TGCAGTGCTAGAGAAATAGCGGGGTCCCCTGGGGAGACCCAGTACTTC. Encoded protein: CSAREIAGSPGETQYF.